Shown below are 12 T cell receptor beta chains from a single sample sequenced in a study of cytomegalovirus exposure and HLA in healthy donors (dated by TCRdb to about 2017). The library was generated by the immunoSEQ multiplex PCR assay. For the multiplex PCR, a mixture combining 60 forward primers for TCR Vbeta segments and 13 reverse primers for TCR Jbeta segments was used. Entries here come from immuneACCESS through TCRdb and include only in-frame sequences with V and J called. Some clones fail to appear in such tables; in the studies checked, an unresolved V gene covers under half of the shortfall, and the cause of the remainder is unknown. The sample has roughly 130,000 clones on record, about four fifths of them singletons. Of the sample, over 9% falls within the top ten clones. The specimen sequenced was PBMCs. The source of these receptors is a male donor in good health and CMV-seropositive.

The chain uses TRBV5-1 and TRBJ2-7, with a possible D match to TRBD1 (6 bases). This CDR3 spans 15 amino acids. V was shortened by 4 bases and J by 2 bases, with 16 bases between the two germline ends. The germline V gene encodes CDR1 SGHRS and CDR2 YFSETQ. The CDR3 DNA reads as TGCGCCAGCAGCCCATTACAGGGTTCCACCTACGAGCAGTACTTC. Translated, it gives CASSPLQGSTYEQYF.

The J gene is TRBJ1-2, the V gene TRBV19, with TRBD1 matching 7 bases. With 3 bases clipped from V and 10 bases from J, the junction kept 2 bases outside the gene matches. CDR3 length: 11 amino acids. Germline V gives CDR1 LNHDA, CDR2 SQIVND (reference sequence). DNA of the CDR3: TGTGCCAGTAGTATCGACAGGGCCTACACCTTC. The encoded protein is CASSIDRAYTF.

The count of this clone is one. The chain joins TRBV9 to TRBJ1-2; 8 positions match TRBD1. The CDR3 has 15 amino acids. The germline gives CDR1 SGDLS, CDR2 YYNGEE. With V trimmed by 0 bases and J by 4 bases, 5 bases remained unmatched. The CDR3 sequence is CASSVVSGGGYGYTF. Written as DNA, the CDR3 is TGTGCCAGCAGCGTAGTATCAGGGGGCGGCTATGGCTACACCTTC. The full variable domain, rest sourced from reference TRBV9 and TRBJ1-2, is DSGVTQTPKHLITATGQRVTLRCSPRSGDLSVYWYQQSLDQGLQFLIQYYNGEERAKGNILERFSAQQFPDLHSELNLSSLELGDSALYFCASSVVSGGGYGYTFGSGTRLTVV.

In this sample, this clone turned up once. The CDR3 loop reads CASSTGLDTEAFF. The CDR3 coding sequence is TGTGCCAGCAGTACAGGGTTGGACACTGAAGCTTTCTTT. This chain joins TRBV28 and TRBJ1-1; tentatively, D is TRBD1 (6 bases). This CDR3 is 13 amino acids long. The V gene lost 5 bases and the J gene lost 3 bases, with 10 bases spanning the gap. The germline gives CDR1 MDHEN, CDR2 SYDVKM.

The chain joins TRBV6-1 to TRBJ1-4; 9 bases map to TRBD1. The CDR3 sequence is 16 residues long. The J segment lost 4 bases and the V segment lost 0 bases, leaving 3 bases of the junction unmatched. Germline V gives CDR1 MNHNS, CDR2 SASEGT. CDR3 coding DNA: TGTGCCAGCAGTGAAGCTGGGGGACAGGGTAATGAAAAACTGTTTTTT. Protein sequence: CASSEAGGQGNEKLFF.

This clone was counted a single time. The chain uses TRBV5-1 and TRBJ1-3; no firm D call. This CDR3 is 13 amino acids long. Germline CDR1 and CDR2: SGHRS and YFSETQ. Trimming took 7 bases from V and 0 from J, leaving 8 bases between them. CDR3 protein: CASSDISGNTIYF. The CDR3 coding sequence is TGCGCCAGCTCAGACATCTCTGGAAACACCATATATTTT.

This rearrangement joins TRBV4-3 to TRBJ1-1; unclear D gene. The CDR3 has 14 residues. The germline V gene encodes CDR1 LGHNA and CDR2 YSLEER. The V end was cut by 0 bases, the J end by 6 bases, with 11 bases between. DNA for the CDR3: TGCGCCAGCAGCCAAGATCATGAACATTCTGAAGCTTTCTTT. The encoded protein is CASSQDHEHSEAFF.

The chain employs TRBV5-1 and TRBJ2-1; 9 bases are a match to TRBD2. The CDR3 extends over 17 amino acids. Germline V gene sequence: CDR1 SGHRS, CDR2 YFSETQ. V lost 5 bases to trimming and J lost 10 bases; unmatched junction nucleotides: 19. CDR3 DNA sequence: TGCGCCAGCAGAAGCCCCGGGGGCCCTAGCGGGGTTTTGGAGCAGTTCTTC. Residues: CASRSPGGPSGVLEQFF.

The V and J genes are TRBV27 and TRBJ1-1; a possible D gene is TRBD1 (5 bases). This CDR3 is 13 amino acids long. Trimming cost V 2 bases and J 7 bases, with 11 bases left between them. Germline CDR1 MNHEY, CDR2 SMNVEV (reference sequence). Here the CDR3 reads CASSLRGKSEAFF. The DNA for the CDR3 is TGTGCCAGCAGTTTAAGGGGTAAAAGTGAAGCTTTCTTT.

This rearrangement joins TRBV2 to TRBJ2-2, with TRBD2 matching 11 bases. V lost 4 bases, J lost 6 bases, and 4 bases stayed unmatched. There are 15 residues in the CDR3. Germline V lookup: CDR1 SNHLY, CDR2 FYNNEI. DNA for the CDR3: TGTGCCAGCAGTGGAACTAGCGGGAGTTCCGGGGAGCTGTTTTTT. It yields the protein CASSGTSGSSGELFF.

The gene calls are TRBV19 and TRBJ2-5; TRBD2 agrees at 8 bases. The J call is in doubt because the DNA end fits TRBJ2-7 better. The length of the CDR3 is 14 residues. Germline V gives CDR1 LNHDA, CDR2 SQIVND (reference sequence). CDR3 bases: TGTGCCAGTAGTCAGGCGGGAGGCCCATACGAGCAGTACTTC. This sequence encodes CASSQAGGPYEQYF.

The chain couples TRBV7-6 to TRBJ1-3; D is undetermined. The CDR3 extends over 14 amino acids. Germline CDR1 SGHVS, CDR2 FNYEAQ. Trimming pared 8 bases from V and 0 bases from J, leaving 11 bases between. This CDR3 reads CASGELDSGNTIYF. For the CDR3, the DNA is TGTGCCAGCGGAGAGCTGGACTCTGGAAACACCATATATTTT.